The 17 T cell receptor beta chains given below trace back to one sample, sequenced in a study of neurological immune-mediated disorders. TCRdb called the 5' RACE reads again in MiXCR, with one record for every CDR3 protein. The sample shows tens of thousands of distinct CDR3 sequences, approximately 4.1% of them seen only once. Sequencing was performed on PBMCs. Receptors were obtained from a man aged 50 to 60 with multiple sclerosis.

This clonotype has ten or more counts. The rearrangement joins TRBV20-1 to TRBJ2-7, with a tentative D call TRBD1 (5 bases). Trimming stripped 3 bases from V and 6 bases from J, with 15 bases between. The germline gives CDR1 DFQATT, CDR2 SNEGSKA (reference sequence). The CDR3 totals 13 residues. The CDR3 bases are TGCAGTGCTAGGAACCTCGACAGTCTCGAGCAGTACTTC. Translating gives CSARNLDSLEQYF.

This clonotype was recorded at least ten times. At one end the junction does not follow the germline gene, possibly because of a read error. The J gene is TRBJ2-1, the V gene TRBV5-1; 9 nucleotides match TRBD2. This CDR3 is built from 12 residues. Per the germline V gene, CDR1 is SGHRS and CDR2 is YFSETQ. CDR3: CASSLGGGDPIF. CDR3 DNA: TGCGCCAGCAGCTTGGGCGGGGGGGACCCCATCTTC.

This clonotype was detected ten times or more. V is TRBV20-1 and J is TRBJ2-5; the match to TRBD2 covers 7 bases. V lost 3 bases to trimming and J lost 1 base; unmatched junction nucleotides: 2. Germline lookup yields CDR1 DFQATT and CDR2 SNEGSKA (reference sequence). This CDR3 comprises 13 residues. Written as DNA, the CDR3 is TGCAGTGCTAGGAGGGAGGGCCAAGAGACCCAGTACTTC. Protein: CSARREGQETQYF.

This clonotype was counted ten times or more. This chain connects TRBV28 to TRBJ2-7; D is perhaps TRBD2 (5 bases). V lost 6 bases, J lost 3 bases, and 9 bases lay in between. Germline V gene sequence: CDR1 MDHEN, CDR2 SYDVKM. This CDR3 comprises 12 residues. In nucleotides, the CDR3 is TGTGCCAGCAGCCTCGGGATCTACGAGCAGTACTTC. It is translated as CASSLGIYEQYF.

This clonotype came up many times. The chain recombines TRBV5-1 with TRBJ2-3; TRBD1 might be the D (5 bases). V was cut by 4 bases and J by 3 bases, with 18 bases left in between. CDR3 size: 16 residues. CDR1 SGHRS and CDR2 YFSETQ come from the germline V gene. CDR3 loop: CASSTIQGKVTDTQYF. The CDR3 DNA reads TGCGCCAGCAGCACGATCCAGGGCAAGGTGACAGATACGCAGTATTTT.

This clonotype was counted ten times or more. The chain couples TRBV4-1 to TRBJ2-3, with 10 bases aligning to TRBD2. Germline CDR1 and CDR2: MGHRA and YSYEKL. The CDR3 runs 15 residues. V gave up 3 bases and J gave up 4 bases; unmatched junction bases: 4. CDR3 coding DNA: TGCGCCAGCAGCCAGCCGGGACTAGCGTCAGATACGCAGTATTTT. Translation gives CASSQPGLASDTQYF.

This clonotype occurred many times. V is TRBV5-5 and J is TRBJ2-6; D not resolved. Trimming shortened V by 2 bases and J by 2 bases, and 5 bases separated the two germline ends. The length of the CDR3 is 14 residues. Germline V gene data show CDR1 as SGHKS and CDR2 as YYEKEE (reference sequence). The CDR3 DNA reads TGTGCCAGCAGCTTTGGTCCTGGGGCCAACGTCCTGACTTTC. Residues: CASSFGPGANVLTF.

Remarks on this clonotype: A read error may account for a junction end that differs from germline. The chain is built from TRBV27 and TRBJ1-6; D not resolved. There are 13 residues in the CDR3. Germline V CDR1 and CDR2: MNHEY, SMNVEV (reference sequence). The CDR3 nucleotides read TGTGCCAGCAGTCCGGGTCCAAATTCACCCCTCAACTTT. Protein product: CASSPGPNSPLNF.

This clonotype was counted a few times. The rearrangement links TRBV29-1 to TRBJ2-1; no definite D call. Germline lookup yields CDR1 SQVTM and CDR2 ANQGSEA. The CDR3 has 10 amino acids. V lost 4 bases and J lost 3, with 1 base in between. The CDR3 DNA is TGCAGCGTTGTCTACAATGAGCAGTTCTTC. The encoded protein is CSVVYNEQFF.

This clonotype was seen a few times. The V gene is TRBV5-1, the J gene TRBJ2-1; D call uncertain. V lost 1 base and J 4 bases, leaving 18 bases between the germline ends. Germline V gene data show CDR1 as SGHRS and CDR2 as YFSETQ. The CDR3 consists of 17 residues. In DNA, the CDR3 is TGCGCCAGCAGCTTGCTTGGGCCTGAGACAAGATACAATGAGCAGTTCTTC. Protein sequence: CASSLLGPETRYNEQFF.

The chain is built from TRBV5-1 and TRBJ1-1, with D possibly being TRBD1 (6 bases). This CDR3 contains 16 residues. Germline-derived CDR1 and CDR2 are SGHRS and YFSETQ. V was trimmed by 3 bases and J by 0 bases, leaving 15 bases between them. As DNA, the CDR3 is TGCGCCAGCAGCTCGCATGGACAGAGTTTGAACACTGAAGCTTTCTTT. Its protein product is CASSSHGQSLNTEAFF.

This clonotype was found many times. The V and J genes are TRBV7-2 and TRBJ2-7; TRBD1 aligns across 10 bases. Germline CDR1 is SGHTA and CDR2 is FQGNSA. J was trimmed by 6 bases and V by 6 bases; bases with no gene match: 5. There are 13 residues in the CDR3. The CDR3 reads CASRPGQGPEQYF. DNA for the CDR3: TGTGCCAGCAGGCCGGGACAGGGGCCCGAGCAGTACTTC.

Ten or more counts support this clonotype. The chain joins TRBV20-1 to TRBJ2-1; 8 nucleotides agree with TRBD2. Trimming at V came to 7 bases and at J to 2 bases, leaving 10 bases not matched to a gene. This CDR3 is 15 amino acids long. Germline CDR1 DFQATT, CDR2 SNEGSKA (reference sequence). CDR3 protein: CSGPITGLAYNEQFF. In DNA form, the CDR3 reads TGCAGTGGACCTATCACGGGACTAGCCTACAATGAGCAGTTCTTC.

There are many counts of this clonotype. The rearrangement links TRBV28 to TRBJ1-5; D is perhaps TRBD1 (5 bases). This CDR3 comprises 17 residues. Germline V gives CDR1 MDHEN, CDR2 SYDVKM. Trimming took 5 bases from V and 0 from J, leaving 17 bases between them. CDR3 region: CASSPPGGANSNQPQHF. The CDR3 region has the DNA TGTGCCAGCAGTCCCCCCGGGGGTGCTAATAGCAATCAGCCCCAGCATTTT. Complete variable domain (other parts from reference TRBV28 and TRBJ1-5): DVKVTQSSRYLVKRTGEKVFLECVQDMDHENMFWYRQDPGLGLRLIYFSYDVKMKEKGDIPEGYSVSREKKERFSLILESASTNQTSMYLCASSPPGGANSNQPQHFGDGTRLSIL.

J is TRBJ1-1 and V is TRBV7-9; perhaps TRBD1 as D (6 bases). This CDR3 has 16 residues. Germline V CDR1 and CDR2: SEHNR, FQNEAQ (reference sequence). V was clipped by 3 bases and J by 1 base, with 15 bases between them. The CDR3 protein is CASSFTPPRGNTEAFF. CDR3 nucleotides: TGTGCCAGCAGCTTTACCCCCCCCAGGGGGAACACTGAAGCTTTCTTT.

This clonotype appeared many times. The V and J genes are TRBV7-9 and TRBJ2-1; perhaps TRBD1 as D (6 bases). The CDR3 extends over 17 amino acids. Trimming cost V 1 base and J 8 bases, with 21 bases left between them. Germline V CDR1 and CDR2: SEHNR, FQNEAQ (reference sequence). CDR3 sequence reads: CASSLGYTGLGLDEQFF. In nucleotides, the CDR3 is TGTGCCAGCAGCTTAGGGTATACAGGGCTGGGTCTTGATGAGCAGTTCTTC.

This clonotype was counted ten times or more. This chain joins TRBV5-1 and TRBJ2-1; no reliable D call. Germline CDR1 reads SGHRS; CDR2 reads YFSETQ. CDR3 length: 14 amino acids. Trimming removed 3 bases from V and 9 bases from J, with 16 bases in between. CDR3 nucleotides: TGCGCCAGCAGCTGGGATCCATACTCGGTTGAGCAGTTCTTC. Its protein is CASSWDPYSVEQFF.